This T cell receptor beta chain derives from a study of cytomegalovirus exposure and HLA in healthy donors. PCR employed 60 Vbeta and 13 Jbeta primers. The table came from immunoSEQ multiplex PCR; TCRdb's copy has only in-frame clones and leaves some out. The sample includes under 90,000 clones, roughly 75% seen only once; the top ten take 7.2%. Between the trimmed V and J ends, which lost 2 bases and 9 bases, there was a span of 17 bases. The length of the CDR3 is 15 residues. Germline CDR1 reads MDHEN; CDR2 reads SYDVKM. The specimen sequenced was PBMCs. The V gene is TRBV28, the J gene TRBJ2-1, with D possibly matching TRBD1 (7 bases). The sequence came from a woman in her thirties or forties in good health and CMV-seronegative. The CDR3 region has the DNA TGTGCCAGCAGTTTAGGGGTGACAGGGCGGGGTGAGCAGTTCTTC. Translating gives CASSLGVTGRGEQFF.